This T cell receptor (beta chain) was found in a study of preoperative IRX-2 immunotherapy in early breast cancer. Treatment denoted: preoperative locoregional IRX-2 cytokine immunotherapy. Patients received preoperative, locoregional IRX-2 cytokine immunotherapy in a phase Ib study. Libraries were prepared by immunoSEQ multiplex PCR; TCRdb keeps only in-frame clonotypes and omits some of them. Found here are fewer than 5,000 clones, approximately 67% of them singletons; the top ten hold approximately 15%. The V segment lost 5 bases and the J segment 0 bases; nucleotides outside the gene matches: 3. The CDR3 consists of 15 residues. The germline CDR1 and CDR2 sequences are SGHNT and YENEEA.

Material: tumor tissue, obtained after IRX-2 immunotherapy. The genes are TRBV11-3 and TRBJ1-3, with 8 bases lining up with TRBD1. The clonotype comes from a human donor with breast cancer. The CDR3 is CASSGTGRSGNTIYF. The CDR3 DNA follows: TGTGCCAGCAGCGGGACAGGCCGCTCTGGAAACACCATATATTTT.